What follows are 11 T cell receptor beta chains derived from one specimen sequenced in a study of blood T cell repertoires in COVID-19. Sequenced by immunoSEQ multiplex PCR; TCRdb stores in-frame clones only, minus some. The table lists 90,000 or so clones, roughly 90% of them singletons. Material for sequencing was peripheral blood. The origin of the receptors is a woman at least 80 years old with active or convalescent COVID-19.

This clone showed up just a few times. This sequence joins TRBV6-5 and TRBJ1-1; tentative D call: TRBD1 (5 bases). The length of the CDR3 is 14 residues. The germline V gene has CDR1 MNHEY and CDR2 SVGAGI. V gave up 0 bases and J gave up 6 bases, with 11 bases separating them. The CDR3 here is CASSYSQGWPEAFF. CDR3 nucleotides: TGTGCCAGCAGTTACTCGCAGGGATGGCCTGAAGCTTTCTTT.

This clone was recorded once. The gene calls are TRBV29-1 and TRBJ2-1; the match to TRBD2 covers 13 bases. The CDR3 length is 18 residues. The V gene end was trimmed by 0 bases and the J gene end by 5 bases; junction bases not matched to a gene: 10. Germline values: CDR1 SQVTM, CDR2 ANQGSEA. The DNA for the CDR3 is TGCAGCGTTGAAGATCTGTCTTTCGGGACTAGCGGGAACAATGAGCAGTTCTTC. It codes for CSVEDLSFGTSGNNEQFF.

V gene TRBV25-1 combines with J gene TRBJ1-1, with 7 bases aligning to TRBD1. Trimming removed 2 bases from V and 10 bases from J; junction bases left unmatched: 7. Germline-derived CDR1 and CDR2 are MGHDK and SYGVNS. The CDR3 length is 13 residues. The CDR3 protein is CASSENRQGAAFF. DNA of the CDR3: TGTGCCAGCAGTGAAAATAGACAGGGCGCAGCTTTCTTT.

V and J are TRBV15 and TRBJ2-7; 7 nucleotides agree with TRBD2. V lost 3 bases to trimming and J lost 4 bases; unmatched junction nucleotides: 12. CDR3 length: 16 residues. The V gene's germline CDR1 is LNHNV and CDR2 YYDKDF (reference sequence). The CDR3 protein is CATSSPLWEGKYEQYF. The CDR3 nucleotides read TGTGCCACCAGCAGTCCCCTGTGGGAGGGCAAGTACGAGCAGTACTTC.

This chain links TRBV5-1 with TRBJ2-1; maybe TRBD2 (6 bases). V dropped 0 bases and J dropped 0 bases, with 10 bases sitting between them. The CDR3 is 16 residues long. The V gene's germline CDR1 is SGHRS and CDR2 YFSETQ. The CDR3 sequence is CASSLVPGGSYNEQFF. The CDR3 DNA follows: TGCGCCAGCAGCTTGGTTCCCGGGGGCTCCTACAATGAGCAGTTCTTC.

This clone was seen a single time. This sequence joins TRBV28 and TRBJ1-1; 10 positions match TRBD1. J gave up 7 bases and V 8 bases, and 7 bases lay outside the gene matches. Germline V gene sequence: CDR1 MDHEN, CDR2 SYDVKM. CDR3 size: 13 residues. The CDR3: CASLSGQGVEAFF. DNA of the CDR3: TGTGCCAGCCTGTCCGGACAGGGGGTTGAAGCTTTCTTT.

The chain's CDR3 is CASSPAGGVRTEAFF. The DNA for the CDR3 is TGTGCCAGCAGCCCAGCCGGGGGAGTGCGGACTGAAGCTTTCTTT. V and J are TRBV6-5 and TRBJ1-1; the D gene is possibly TRBD1 (5 bases). This CDR3 comprises 15 residues. V lost 6 bases and J 5 bases, leaving 19 bases between the germline ends. In germline, CDR1 is MNHEY, CDR2 SVGAGI.

This chain connects TRBV7-9 to TRBJ1-4; D is perhaps TRBD1 (6 bases). Trimming stripped 5 bases from V and 8 bases from J, with 15 bases between. The CDR3 length is 14 residues. CDR1 and CDR2 from the germline V gene are SEHNR and FQNEAQ (reference sequence). In DNA, the CDR3 is TGTGCCAGCAGCCGGGACACGGGCTACGAAAAACTGTTTTTT. It specifies CASSRDTGYEKLFF.

Here the CDR3 reads CASTLGQGISYEQYF. The CDR3 DNA reads TGTGCCAGCACCCTGGGGCAAGGGATTTCCTACGAGCAGTACTTC. The genes are TRBV11-2 and TRBJ2-7, with a tentative D call TRBD1 (5 bases). In germline, CDR1 is SGHAT, CDR2 FQNNGV. This CDR3 comprises 15 residues. V gave up 7 bases and J gave up 1 base, with 17 bases separating them.

This rearrangement joins TRBV2 to TRBJ1-6; D ambiguous. The CDR3 consists of 13 residues. The V gene lost 3 bases and the J gene lost 10 bases, with 10 bases spanning the gap. The germline V gene has CDR1 SNHLY and CDR2 FYNNEI. DNA for the CDR3: TGTGCCAGCAGTGACAGTCCCCAATCACCCCTCCACTTT. Amino acids: CASSDSPQSPLHF.

The chain employs TRBV27 and TRBJ1-2; 8 bases match TRBD1. CDR3 length equals 14 residues. V dropped 3 bases and J dropped 8; count of bases not matched to a gene: 8. CDR1 and CDR2 (germline): MNHEY, SMNVEV (reference sequence). The CDR3 is CASSFQGAGWGYTF. CDR3 coding DNA: TGTGCCAGCAGTTTCCAGGGGGCCGGCTGGGGCTACACCTTC.